Listed below are T cell receptor beta chains from one sample, sequenced in a study of cytomegalovirus exposure and HLA in healthy donors. The repertoire was sequenced with immunoSEQ multiplex PCR; TCRdb's copy has only in-frame clones and lacks some. The sample shows about 200,000 clones, around 81% of them seen only once. Sequencing was carried out using PBMCs. The origin of the receptors is a man aged 18 to 30 in good health and CMV-seronegative. CDR3s include the opening cysteine and the closing phenylalanine or tryptophan. A D gene is named only where the DNA matches it firmly. Clone size is not always given. Where it is, it says once, few, many or a class for expanded clones.

v_call: TRBV2
cdr3_length: 14
j_call: TRBJ1-5
clone_size: once
d_call: TRBD1
cdr3_aa: CASNKGTGDQPQHF
cdr3_nt: TGTGCCAGCAACAAGGGGACAGGGGATCAGCCCCAGCATTTT

v_call: TRBV6-1
cdr3_length: 14
j_call: TRBJ2-1
clone_size: few
d_call: TRBD2
cdr3_aa: CASSAQRGGHEQFF
cdr3_nt: TGTGCCAGCAGTGCGCAGCGGGGGGGCCATGAGCAGTTCTTC

v_call: TRBV11-2
cdr3_length: 14
j_call: TRBJ2-7
clone_size: -
d_call: TRBD1
cdr3_aa: CASSSTQGFYEQYF
cdr3_nt: TGTGCCAGCAGCTCAACACAGGGGTTCTACGAGCAGTACTTC

v_call: TRBV7-9
cdr3_length: 15
j_call: TRBJ2-1
clone_size: -
d_call: -
cdr3_aa: CAGNKLALTFDEQFF
cdr3_nt: TGTGCCGGGAACAAACTAGCCCTAACTTTTGATGAGCAGTTCTTC

v_call: TRBV4-3
cdr3_length: 22
j_call: TRBJ1-6
clone_size: -
d_call: TRBD1
cdr3_aa: CASSQDVPNGPLLDRGLEPLHF
cdr3_nt: TGCGCCAGCAGCCAAGACGTCCCTAACGGACCCTTGCTCGACAGGGGGCTGGAGCCCCTCCACTTT

v_call: TRBV7-9
cdr3_length: 18
j_call: TRBJ1-1
clone_size: -
d_call: TRBD1
cdr3_aa: CASSPPTRDRGPNTEAFF
cdr3_nt: TGTGCCAGCAGCCCACCGACCCGGGACAGGGGTCCGAACACTGAAGCTTTCTTT

v_call: TRBV7-8
cdr3_length: 12
j_call: TRBJ1-2
clone_size: once
d_call: TRBD1
cdr3_aa: CASSSGGYGYTF
cdr3_nt: TGTGCCAGCAGCTCAGGGGGCTATGGCTACACCTTC

v_call: TRBV4-3
cdr3_length: 14
j_call: TRBJ1-3
clone_size: once
d_call: TRBD1
cdr3_aa: CASSPGQGGNTIYF
cdr3_nt: TGCGCCAGCAGCCCCGGACAGGGGGGAAACACCATATATTTT

v_call: TRBV5-6
cdr3_length: 13
j_call: TRBJ1-2
clone_size: -
d_call: -
cdr3_aa: CASAFSGGYGYTF
cdr3_nt: TGTGCCAGCGCCTTCTCGGGAGGGTATGGCTACACCTTC

v_call: TRBV4-1
cdr3_length: 17
j_call: TRBJ1-4
clone_size: -
d_call: TRBD1
cdr3_aa: CASSEWGQGATNEKLFF
cdr3_nt: TGCGCCAGCAGCGAATGGGGACAGGGGGCAACTAATGAAAAACTGTTTTTT

v_call: TRBV15
cdr3_length: 15
j_call: TRBJ2-7
clone_size: -
d_call: -
cdr3_aa: CATSKTGQWVDEQYF
cdr3_nt: TGTGCCACCAGCAAGACGGGACAATGGGTTGACGAGCAGTACTTC

v_call: TRBV10-3
cdr3_length: 13
j_call: TRBJ1-1
clone_size: few
d_call: TRBD1
cdr3_aa: CAISRTGGTEAFF
cdr3_nt: TGTGCCATCAGTAGGACAGGGGGCACTGAAGCTTTCTTT

v_call: TRBV5-7
cdr3_length: 19
j_call: TRBJ2-3
clone_size: once
d_call: TRBD2
cdr3_aa: CASSLQPPGLAERADTQYF
cdr3_nt: TGTGCCAGCAGCTTACAGCCCCCGGGACTAGCGGAACGGGCAGATACGCAGTATTTT

v_call: TRBV29-1
cdr3_length: 14
j_call: TRBJ2-1
clone_size: -
d_call: -
cdr3_aa: CSVPDRQAWDEQFF
cdr3_nt: TGCAGCGTGCCAGACAGACAGGCTTGGGATGAGCAGTTCTTC

v_call: TRBV2
cdr3_length: 14
j_call: TRBJ2-3
clone_size: few
d_call: TRBD2
cdr3_aa: CASSELAGPDTQYF
cdr3_nt: TGTGCCAGCAGTGAACTAGCGGGGCCAGATACGCAGTATTTT

v_call: TRBV7-6
cdr3_length: 13
j_call: TRBJ2-7
clone_size: few
d_call: -
cdr3_aa: CASSFETTYEQYF
cdr3_nt: TGTGCCAGCAGCTTCGAGACTACCTACGAGCAGTACTTC

v_call: TRBV7-9
cdr3_length: 15
j_call: TRBJ2-7
clone_size: -
d_call: -
cdr3_aa: CASSITGDGSYEQYF
cdr3_nt: TGTGCCAGCAGCATAACAGGAGACGGGTCCTACGAGCAGTACTTC

v_call: TRBV5-1
cdr3_length: 16
j_call: TRBJ2-1
clone_size: -
d_call: TRBD1
cdr3_aa: CASSSGVTGGRNEQFF
cdr3_nt: TGCGCCAGCAGCTCGGGGGTGACAGGGGGTAGAAATGAGCAGTTCTTC

v_call: TRBV5-1
cdr3_length: 15
j_call: TRBJ2-7
clone_size: -
d_call: TRBD2
cdr3_aa: CASSPGLAGLYEQYF
cdr3_nt: TGCGCCAGCAGCCCGGGACTAGCGGGGTTATACGAGCAGTACTTC

v_call: TRBV7-8
cdr3_length: 15
j_call: TRBJ2-1
clone_size: -
d_call: TRBD1
cdr3_aa: CASSWTGTGLHEQFF
cdr3_nt: TGTGCCAGCAGCTGGACCGGGACAGGGCTCCATGAGCAGTTCTTC

v_call: TRBV4-1
cdr3_length: 16
j_call: TRBJ2-4
clone_size: -
d_call: TRBD1
cdr3_aa: CASSQDRDRSKNIQYF
cdr3_nt: TGCGCCAGCAGCCAAGATCGGGACAGGTCCAAAAACATTCAGTACTTC

v_call: TRBV28
cdr3_length: 17
j_call: TRBJ2-7
clone_size: -
d_call: TRBD1
cdr3_aa: CASSLPTATGYGYEQYF
cdr3_nt: TGTGCCAGCAGTTTACCAACCGCGACAGGGTACGGCTACGAGCAGTACTTC

v_call: TRBV5-4
cdr3_length: 17
j_call: TRBJ2-5
clone_size: -
d_call: TRBD2
cdr3_aa: CASSFGRSRAGGETQYF
cdr3_nt: TGTGCCAGCAGCTTCGGGAGGAGTCGGGCCGGGGGAGAGACCCAGTACTTC

v_call: TRBV7-6
cdr3_length: 15
j_call: TRBJ2-7
clone_size: many
d_call: -
cdr3_aa: CASSLAKDSSYEQYF
cdr3_nt: TGTGCCAGCAGCTTAGCGAAGGACAGCTCCTACGAGCAGTACTTC

v_call: TRBV7-9
cdr3_length: 14
j_call: TRBJ1-1
clone_size: -
d_call: -
cdr3_aa: CASRLPGHNTEAFF
cdr3_nt: TGTGCCAGCAGACTCCCGGGACATAACACTGAAGCTTTCTTT

v_call: TRBV4-1
cdr3_length: 14
j_call: TRBJ1-5
clone_size: -
d_call: -
cdr3_aa: CASSQVVDSKPQHF
cdr3_nt: TGCGCCAGCAGCCAAGTTGTCGATTCTAAGCCCCAGCATTTT

v_call: TRBV7-6
cdr3_length: 16
j_call: TRBJ1-1
clone_size: -
d_call: TRBD1
cdr3_aa: CASRPDRGRRDTEAFF
cdr3_nt: TGTGCCAGCAGGCCAGACAGGGGGCGGAGGGACACTGAAGCTTTCTTT

v_call: TRBV6-5
cdr3_length: 13
j_call: TRBJ2-1
clone_size: once
d_call: -
cdr3_aa: CASSYSSNNEQFF
cdr3_nt: TGTGCCAGCAGTTACTCGAGCAATAATGAGCAGTTCTTC

v_call: TRBV6-5
cdr3_length: 15
j_call: TRBJ1-6
clone_size: -
d_call: -
cdr3_aa: CASSYSKGLGSPLHF
cdr3_nt: TGTGCCAGCAGTTACTCGAAGGGGCTTGGTTCACCCCTCCACTTT

v_call: TRBV15
cdr3_length: 15
j_call: TRBJ2-1
clone_size: -
d_call: TRBD2
cdr3_aa: CATSRAGGPYNEQFF
cdr3_nt: TGTGCCACCAGCAGGGCGGGGGGGCCCTACAATGAGCAGTTCTTC

v_call: TRBV10-3
cdr3_length: 17
j_call: TRBJ2-3
clone_size: once
d_call: TRBD2
cdr3_aa: CAISEGREVPITDTQYF
cdr3_nt: TGTGCCATCAGTGAGGGGCGGGAGGTCCCCATCACAGATACGCAGTATTTT

v_call: TRBV27
cdr3_length: 16
j_call: TRBJ2-1
clone_size: once
d_call: TRBD2
cdr3_aa: CASSLTSGPPYNEQFF
cdr3_nt: TGTGCCAGCAGTTTAACTAGCGGCCCTCCCTACAATGAGCAGTTCTTC

v_call: TRBV6-5
cdr3_length: 16
j_call: TRBJ2-7
clone_size: -
d_call: TRBD2
cdr3_aa: CASSYYSGGSGYEQYF
cdr3_nt: TGTGCCAGCAGTTACTATAGCGGGGGCTCCGGTTACGAGCAGTACTTC

v_call: TRBV10-1
cdr3_length: 15
j_call: TRBJ2-3
clone_size: -
d_call: TRBD2
cdr3_aa: CASSEWTSGEDTQYF
cdr3_nt: TGCGCCAGCAGTGAGTGGACTAGCGGGGAAGATACGCAGTATTTT

v_call: TRBV11-3
cdr3_length: 11
j_call: TRBJ2-3
clone_size: once
d_call: -
cdr3_aa: CASSQADTQYF
cdr3_nt: TGTGCCAGCAGCCAAGCGGATACGCAGTATTTT

v_call: TRBV15
cdr3_length: 15
j_call: TRBJ2-1
clone_size: -
d_call: TRBD1
cdr3_aa: CATSKQGAPYNEQFF
cdr3_nt: TGTGCCACCAGCAAACAGGGGGCCCCCTACAATGAGCAGTTCTTC

v_call: TRBV6-1
cdr3_length: 18
j_call: TRBJ2-3
clone_size: once
d_call: TRBD2
cdr3_aa: CASSEFSVLAGSTDTQYF
cdr3_nt: TGTGCCAGCAGTGAATTCTCTGTACTAGCGGGTAGCACAGATACGCAGTATTTT

v_call: TRBV9
cdr3_length: 15
j_call: TRBJ2-1
clone_size: -
d_call: TRBD1
cdr3_aa: CASSIGQGPYNEQFF
cdr3_nt: TGTGCCAGCAGCATCGGACAGGGGCCCTACAATGAGCAGTTCTTC